This T cell receptor (beta chain) was sequenced in a study of T cell repertoires in cytomegalovirus infection. Study-level background: Well-studied HLA-B-restricted epitopes and recently identified HLA-C-restricted epitopes of CMV were both used in the study. Public TCR beta signatures provided an indication of both CMV infection and a matching HLA type. Notes on the study in general: Cumulative frequency (of public TCR beta family members) identified carriers of CMV plus the relevant HLA. HLA-C-restricted CMV-specific TCR beta clonotypes prevailed in the ex vivo response.

With respect to this clonotype: The antigen remains unidentified.

TCRdb used MiXCR to reprocess the reads, holding one entry per CDR3 protein. The top ten hold about 82% of the sample, which has some 54,000 distinct CDR3 sequences, roughly 21% seen once. Deletions cut 4 bases from V and 2 bases from J, with 20 bases between. Germline V gene lookup returns CDR1 SEHNR and CDR2 FQNEAQ (reference sequence). The CDR3 is 17 residues long. This sequence joins TRBV7-9 and TRBJ1-2; weak D call: TRBD1 (5 bases). The sample was CD8+ T cells from cultured PBMCs, taken from culture after CMV antigen stimulation. The source is a human donor in good health (CMV status not recorded). Some clones in this sample may be carry-over from other donors' samples. CDR3 DNA: TGTGCCAGCAGCTCTCGGGGGTCAGCTACCCGGAACTATGGCTACACCTTC. Protein sequence: CASSSRGSATRNYGYTF.